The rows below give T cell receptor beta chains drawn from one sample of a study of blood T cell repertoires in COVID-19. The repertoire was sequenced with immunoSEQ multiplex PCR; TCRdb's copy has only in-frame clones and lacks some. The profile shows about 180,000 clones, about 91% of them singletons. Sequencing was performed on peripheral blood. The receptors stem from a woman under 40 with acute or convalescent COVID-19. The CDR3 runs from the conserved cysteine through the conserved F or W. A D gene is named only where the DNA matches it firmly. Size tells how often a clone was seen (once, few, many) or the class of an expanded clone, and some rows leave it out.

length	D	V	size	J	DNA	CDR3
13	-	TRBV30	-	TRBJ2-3	TGTGCCTGGAGGGGCGTAATCACAGATACGCAGTATTTT	CAWRGVITDTQYF
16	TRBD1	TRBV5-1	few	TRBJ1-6	TGCGCCAGCAGCTTGGGAACAGGGGTCGAGGATTCACCCCTCCACTTT	CASSLGTGVEDSPLHF
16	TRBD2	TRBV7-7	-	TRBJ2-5	TGTGCTAGCAGCTTGGGACTAGCGGGAGGTCGGGAGACCCAGTACTTC	CASSLGLAGGRETQYF
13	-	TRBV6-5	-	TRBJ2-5	TGTGCCAGCACCTTTGGGCCTAAGGAGACCCAGTACTTC	CASTFGPKETQYF
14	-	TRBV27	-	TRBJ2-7	TGTGCCAGCAGTCCCCGGTCGTTTAGGGGCGAGCAGTACTTC	CASSPRSFRGEQYF
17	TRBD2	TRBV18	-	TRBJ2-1	TGTGCCAGCTCACCGGATAGCGGGCCTCTCTCCTACAATGAGCAGTTCTTC	CASSPDSGPLSYNEQFF
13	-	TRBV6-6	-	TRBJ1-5	TGTGCCAGCACGACTGGAAGCAATCAGCCCCAGCATTTT	CASTTGSNQPQHF
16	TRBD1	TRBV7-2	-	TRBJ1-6	TGTGCCAGCAGCTTAGGTGGGGGGACAGGGGGCTCACCCCTCCACTTT	CASSLGGGTGGSPLHF
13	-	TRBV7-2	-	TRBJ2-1	TGTGCCAGCAGCTCCAAAGGGGGCAATGAGCAGTTCTTC	CASSSKGGNEQFF
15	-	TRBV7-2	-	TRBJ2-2	TGTGCCAGCAGCTTAGTTATCGGGGGAGGCGGGGAGCTGTTTTTT	CASSLVIGGGGELFF
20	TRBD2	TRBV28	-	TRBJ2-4	TGTGCCAGCAGTTTACCTAGCGGGAGGGGCCACGGATTAACCAAAAACATTCAGTACTTC	CASSLPSGRGHGLTKNIQYF
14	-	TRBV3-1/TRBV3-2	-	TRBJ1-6	TGTGCCAGCAGCCAAGCAGTCGGGGGGGGAGCCCTCCACTTT	CASSQAVGGGALHF
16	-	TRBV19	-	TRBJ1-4	TGTGCCAGTAGGGGGGGAACAGGACGAACTAATGAAAAACTGTTTTTT	CASRGGTGRTNEKLFF
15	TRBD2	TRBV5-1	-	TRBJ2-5	TGCGCCAGCAGCCCTAGCGGGAGATCTGAAGAGACCCAGTACTTC	CASSPSGRSEETQYF